This is a list of T cell receptor beta chains from one sample in a study of identical twins. TCRdb re-called the 5' RACE reads with MiXCR, one entry per CDR3 protein. In the table there are about 530,000 distinct CDR3 sequences, around 20% of which are singletons. The same sample was also used in a study of yellow fever vaccine responses in identical twins.

Sequences were obtained from CD4+ T cells sorted from blood. These receptors came from a woman aged 18-30 years in good health. CDR3s include the opening cysteine and the closing phenylalanine or tryptophan. D genes are given only for firm matches. Clone size, where shown, is once, few, many, or a class for clones that have expanded.

size | J | V | D | DNA | CDR3
- | TRBJ2-7 | TRBV11-2 | TRBD2 | TGTGCCAGCAGCTTATCCGATTCAACGGGAGGGTACCACGAGCAGTACTTC | CASSLSDSTGGYHEQYF
- | TRBJ2-7 | TRBV9 | - | TGTGCCAGCAGCTCCTCGCCCACGGGGGAGCAGTACTTC | CASSSSPTGEQYF
- | TRBJ2-7 | TRBV5-1 | TRBD2 | TGCGCCAGCAGCTTGGACGGGACTAGGATCTACGAGCAGTACTTC | CASSLDGTRIYEQYF
- | TRBJ1-1 | TRBV10-3 | - | TGTGCCATCAGTGAGTCGGGAAGGGTGAGAGCTTTCTTT | CAISESGRVRAFF
few | TRBJ2-5 | TRBV28 | - | TGTGCCAGCGGATTAGGGGGGGCCTCAGAGACCCAGTACTTC | CASGLGGASETQYF
- | TRBJ2-3 | TRBV18 | TRBD2 | TGTGCCAGCTCCCCGATCCCGGGACTAGCGGGAAGCACAGATACGCAGTATTTT | CASSPIPGLAGSTDTQYF
few | TRBJ2-2 | TRBV28 | TRBD1 | TGTGCCAGCAGTCGACAGGGGCTGGACACCGGGGAGCTGTTTTTT | CASSRQGLDTGELFF
few | TRBJ2-3 | TRBV7-7 | - | TGTGCCAGCAGCTACGGCCGGGAGAGCGCTAGCACAGATACGCAGTATTTT | CASSYGRESASTDTQYF
- | TRBJ1-2 | TRBV18 | - | TGTGCCAGCTCACCAGCTTCTTGGTCTAACTATGGCTACACCTTC | CASSPASWSNYGYTF
few | TRBJ2-1 | TRBV7-7 | TRBD2 | TGTGCCAGCAGCCTATCGGGAGGTGATGAGCAGTTCTTC | CASSLSGGDEQFF
- | TRBJ2-3 | TRBV7-8 | TRBD2 | TGTGCCAGCAGCACCCGACTAGCGGGAGATGGAGATACGCAGTATTTT | CASSTRLAGDGDTQYF
- | TRBJ2-1 | TRBV7-2 | TRBD2 | TGTGCCAGCAGCCCGGGACTAGCGGACTGGAATGAGCAGTTCTTC | CASSPGLADWNEQFF
few | TRBJ2-7 | TRBV13 | TRBD2 | TGTGCCAGCAGCTATTTAGCGGGAGCCTTAAACGAGCAGTACTTC | CASSYLAGALNEQYF
few | TRBJ1-2 | TRBV9 | - | TGTGCCAGCAGCGTGAATTATGGCTACACCTTC | CASSVNYGYTF
- | TRBJ2-1 | TRBV20-1 | TRBD2 | TGCTGCGCTAGAGATCCCACTAGCGGGAGGGCCGATGAGCAGTTCTTC | CCARDPTSGRADEQFF
- | TRBJ1-2 | TRBV6-1 | TRBD1 | TGTGCCAGCAGCCGACTTGACAGGGCAAACTATGGCTACACCTTC | CASSRLDRANYGYTF
few | TRBJ1-6 | TRBV5-1 | - | TGCGCCAGCAGTCGCCCGGACCGGACTCCCCATTCACCCCTCCACTTT | CASSRPDRTPHSPLHF
few | TRBJ2-4 | TRBV5-1 | - | TGCGCCAGCAGCTTGTCGTGGGGCGAGAGGGCCAAAAACATTCAGTACTTC | CASSLSWGERAKNIQYF
- | TRBJ2-7 | TRBV4-1 | - | TGCGCCAGCAGCCCCGCTGGGATTATGGGCTACGAGCAGTACTTC | CASSPAGIMGYEQYF
few | TRBJ1-5 | TRBV27 | TRBD1 | TGTGCCAGCAGCCAATCGGGACAGAGCAATCAGCCCCAGCATTTT | CASSQSGQSNQPQHF
- | TRBJ1-5 | TRBV5-1 | - | TGCGCCAGCAGCCCCGAAGGGGGGCAGGGTCAGCCCCAGCATTTT | CASSPEGGQGQPQHF
- | TRBJ1-6 | TRBV11-2 | TRBD1 | TGTGCCAGCAGCGCCGGGACAGCGGGTTCACCCCTCCACTTT | CASSAGTAGSPLHF
- | TRBJ1-1 | TRBV14 | - | TGTGCCAGCAGCCAAGTGGGGGGAGCTTTCTTT | CASSQVGGAFF
- | TRBJ2-7 | TRBV20-1 | - | TGCAGTGCTAGAGGGGCTACAACGTACGAGCAGTACTTC | CSARGATTYEQYF
- | TRBJ2-6 | TRBV7-2 | - | TGTGCCAGCAGCTTAGTAAGGTCTGGGGCCAACGTCCTGACTTTC | CASSLVRSGANVLTF
- | TRBJ2-5 | TRBV6-1 | TRBD2 | TGTGCCAGCAGTGAAGGACTAGCGGGAGGGCATGAGACCCAGTACTTC | CASSEGLAGGHETQYF
- | TRBJ2-3 | TRBV5-4 | TRBD1 | TGTGCCAGAAGCTTGGAGAGGGGGCTTTCCACAGATACGCAGTATTTT | CARSLERGLSTDTQYF
- | TRBJ1-1 | TRBV6-5 | TRBD1 | TGTGCCAGCAGTTTGACCGGGACAGTGACGAACACTGAAGCTTTCTTT | CASSLTGTVTNTEAFF
few | TRBJ2-2 | TRBV12-3/TRBV12-4 | - | TGTGCCAGCAGTTTCCCCAGAAATTCAGCCGGGGAGCTGTTTTTT | CASSFPRNSAGELFF
few | TRBJ2-7 | TRBV20-1 | - | TGCAGTGCTAGACCTCCGGGGAGAACCTACGAGCAGTACTTC | CSARPPGRTYEQYF
few | TRBJ1-2 | TRBV12-3/TRBV12-4 | - | TGTGCCAGCAGCTCAAGAACAGGGTATAATGGCTACACCTTC | CASSSRTGYNGYTF
many | TRBJ2-7 | TRBV5-1 | TRBD2 | TGCGCCAGCAGCTTGGGCCCGACTAGCGCCTACGAGCAGTACTTC | CASSLGPTSAYEQYF
- | TRBJ2-2 | TRBV10-1 | - | TGCGCCAGCAGCCCCGGTTTAGGCGGGGAGCTGTTTTTT | CASSPGLGGELFF
- | TRBJ2-1 | TRBV12-3/TRBV12-4 | - | TGTGCCAGCAGCACAAGTAAGAATGAGCAGTTCTTC | CASSTSKNEQFF
- | TRBJ1-4 | TRBV20-1 | - | TGCAGTGCTAGGCAGGTCATCGGTGAAAAACTGTTTTTT | CSARQVIGEKLFF
- | TRBJ1-5 | TRBV6-5 | - | TGTGCCAAGCACTTTGGCAACCGCAATCAGCCCCAGCATTTT | CAKHFGNRNQPQHF
- | TRBJ2-3 | TRBV4-2 | TRBD1 | TGTGCCAGCACTAGGACAGGCACGACAGATACGCAGTATTTT | CASTRTGTTDTQYF
- | TRBJ2-5 | TRBV10-3 | - | TGTGCCATCAGTGAGCTCGGCTTTCAAGAGACCCAGTACTTC | CAISELGFQETQYF
few | TRBJ1-1 | TRBV5-1 | - | TGCGCCAGCACGGCAGGGATTTCATCGAACACTGAAGCTTTCTTT | CASTAGISSNTEAFF
- | TRBJ2-1 | TRBV5-4 | TRBD2 | TGTGCCAGCAGCTCAGCGGGAGGGCCCTCGAATGAGCAGTTCTTC | CASSSAGGPSNEQFF
- | TRBJ2-5 | TRBV10-3 | - | TGTGCCATCGCGAGGCAGGGTGTGGGAGAGACCCAGTACTTC | CAIARQGVGETQYF
- | TRBJ2-1 | TRBV10-2 | - | TGCGCCAGCAGTTACCGGATGGAGCAGTTCTTC | CASSYRMEQFF
few | TRBJ2-2 | TRBV7-9 | TRBD1 | TGTGCCAGCAGCCCAGGACAGGGAGGTTCGGGGGAGCTGTTTTTT | CASSPGQGGSGELFF
few | TRBJ2-2 | TRBV20-1 | TRBD1 | TGCAGTGCTAGAGCCAGGGGGCAATTGAACACCGGGGAGCTGTTTTTT | CSARARGQLNTGELFF
- | TRBJ1-5 | TRBV12-3/TRBV12-4 | - | TGTGCCAGCACCCTAGGAGGTGTTCAGCCCCAGCATTTT | CASTLGGVQPQHF
- | TRBJ1-2 | TRBV5-1 | TRBD1 | TGCGCCAGCAGCGCGGACAGGCAAATGCGTGGCTACACCTTC | CASSADRQMRGYTF
- | TRBJ1-5 | TRBV12-3/TRBV12-4 | TRBD1 | TGTGCCAGCAGTCCCTTCGGGACAGGGGTCGATCGGCCCCAGCATTTT | CASSPFGTGVDRPQHF
- | TRBJ2-6 | TRBV6-1 | - | TGTGCCAGCAGTGGAATTCCAGGGCCATTATTCTCTGGGGCCAACGTCCTGACTTTC | CASSGIPGPLFSGANVLTF
few | TRBJ2-3 | TRBV10-3 | TRBD2 | TGTGCCATCAGTGATCTAGCGGGAGGCCCAGATACGCAGTATTTT | CAISDLAGGPDTQYF
once | TRBJ2-5 | TRBV28 | - | TGTGCCAGCAGTTGGTCCTGGGGGCAAGAGACCCAGTACTTC | CASSWSWGQETQYF
- | TRBJ2-1 | TRBV11-3 | - | TGTGCCAGCAGCTTAGGCGTCGGGACTCAATACAATGAGCAGTTCTTC | CASSLGVGTQYNEQFF
many | TRBJ1-2 | TRBV3-1 | - | TGTGCCAGCAGCCAGGGGGGGTATGGCTACACCTTC | CASSQGGYGYTF
- | TRBJ2-3 | TRBV7-6 | TRBD2 | TGTGCCAGCAGCTTAGAGGCTAGCGGGGGGCCCGATACGCAGTATTTT | CASSLEASGGPDTQYF
- | TRBJ2-4 | TRBV28 | - | TGTGCGTGTGGGCAGGGCGAAAACATTCAGTACTTC | CACGQGENIQYF
- | TRBJ2-2 | TRBV24-1 | - | TGTGCCACCAGTGGCTATCCAGACGGCACCGGGGAGCTGTTTTTT | CATSGYPDGTGELFF